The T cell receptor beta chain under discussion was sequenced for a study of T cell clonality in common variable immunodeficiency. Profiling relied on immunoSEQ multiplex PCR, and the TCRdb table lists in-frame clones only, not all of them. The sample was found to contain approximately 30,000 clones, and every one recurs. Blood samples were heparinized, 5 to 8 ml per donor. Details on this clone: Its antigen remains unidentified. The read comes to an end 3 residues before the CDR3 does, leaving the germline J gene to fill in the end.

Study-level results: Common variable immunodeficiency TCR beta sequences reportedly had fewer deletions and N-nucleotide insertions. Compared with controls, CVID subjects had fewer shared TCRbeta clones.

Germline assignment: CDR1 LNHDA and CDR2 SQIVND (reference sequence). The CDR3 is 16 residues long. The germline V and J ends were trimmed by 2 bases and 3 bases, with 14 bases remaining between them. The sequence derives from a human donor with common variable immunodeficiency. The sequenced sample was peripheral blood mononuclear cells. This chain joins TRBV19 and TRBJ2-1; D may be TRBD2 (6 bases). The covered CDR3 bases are TGTGCCAGTAGTATAATTGTTGTAGCGGACTACAATGAG. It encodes CASSIIVVADYNE. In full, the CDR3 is CASSIIVVADYNEQFF.